The 24 T cell receptor beta chains reported below all come from one sample, sequenced in a study of identical twins. Using its own MiXCR run on the 5' RACE reads, TCRdb lists one record per CDR3 protein. This sample has around 690,000 distinct CDR3 sequences; over 20% occur once, and the top ten carry approximately 4.3%. In addition, the sample was reused for a study of T cells expressing NK-cell markers.

The material sequenced was PBMCs. Receptors were obtained from a woman in her late teens or twenties in good health.

This clonotype appeared a few times. The chain links TRBV5-1 to TRBJ2-7; 12 bases map to TRBD2. V gave up 4 bases and J gave up 6 bases; unmatched junction bases: 5. The germline gives CDR1 SGHRS, CDR2 YFSETQ. This CDR3 contains 14 residues. In DNA form, the CDR3 reads TGCGCCAGCAGCCTAGGACTAGCGGGGACCGAGCAGTACTTC. It yields the protein CASSLGLAGTEQYF.

The chain is built from TRBV7-9 and TRBJ2-7; a possible D gene is TRBD2 (7 bases). Trimming removed 4 bases from V and 3 bases from J, with 16 bases in between. The CDR3 covers 15 residues. From germline, CDR1 is SEHNR and CDR2 FQNEAQ (reference sequence). The CDR3 DNA follows: TGTGCCAGCAGCTCCTCGGGGGGCGGTTTCTACGAGCAGTACTTC. Translating it yields CASSSSGGGFYEQYF.

This chain connects TRBV12-3 or TRBV12-4 to TRBJ2-6; D call uncertain. This CDR3 comprises 16 residues. Trimming took off 5 bases at V and 2 bases at J, with 13 bases between the two ends. In nucleotides, the CDR3 is TGTGCCAGCAGTCAACGAGGAGATGCTGGGGCCAACGTCCTGACTTTC. Its protein is CASSQRGDAGANVLTF.

The genes are TRBV6-1 and TRBJ2-7; D gene uncertain. Trimming removed 2 bases at V and 12 bases at J, with 14 bases between. The CDR3 extends over 12 amino acids. Germline CDR1 reads MNHNS; CDR2 reads SASEGT. The CDR3 reads CASSEPPSRGYF. CDR3 DNA sequence: TGTGCCAGCAGTGAACCCCCGAGTCGAGGGTACTTC.

In its sample, this clonotype was seen a few times. The genes are TRBV12-3 or TRBV12-4 and TRBJ2-7; D remains ambiguous. Trimming cost V 5 bases and J 2 bases, with 10 bases left between them. This CDR3 has 13 amino acids. CDR3: CASSEYKAYEQYF. CDR3 nucleotide sequence: TGTGCCAGCAGTGAATACAAGGCCTACGAGCAGTACTTC.

J is TRBJ2-3 and V is TRBV12-2; the table's D call, TRBD2, was not checked against the DNA. TRBV12-2 constitutes a pseudogene. The CDR3 extends over 22 amino acids. The DNA for the CDR3 is TGTGCAAGTCGCTTATCGCTCCGGGACCAGAGACTCTCGAATGTTAGCACAGATACGCAGTATTTT. Protein: CASRLSLRDQRLSNVSTDTQYF.

This clonotype came up a few times. The chain couples TRBV5-1 to TRBJ2-2, with 7 bases identical to TRBD2. Germline V lookup: CDR1 SGHRS, CDR2 YFSETQ. With 4 bases clipped from V and 7 bases from J, the junction kept 7 bases outside the gene matches. CDR3 length equals 14 residues. The CDR3 nucleotides are TGCGCCAGCAGCCTAGGACTAGGCGGCGGGGAGCTGTTTTTT. This codes for CASSLGLGGGELFF.

This chain connects TRBV7-2 to TRBJ2-1; unclear D gene. V was trimmed by 6 bases and J by 15 bases, leaving 15 bases between them. This CDR3 spans 11 amino acids. Germline V lookup: CDR1 SGHTA, CDR2 FQGNSA. CDR3 coding DNA: TGTGCCAGCAGTCCGGACCTTCGAACGTTCTTC. It translates to CASSPDLRTFF. The whole variable domain, remainder taken from reference TRBV7-2 and TRBJ2-1, is GAGVSQSPSNKVTEKGKDVELRCDPISGHTALYWYRQSLGQGLEFLIYFQGNSAPDKSGLPSDRFSAERTGGSVSTLTIQRTQQEDSAVYLCASSPDLRTFFGPGTRLTVL.

V and J are TRBV11-2 and TRBJ2-2; TRBD2 agrees at 8 bases. Unmatched junction bases numbered 21, after V lost 5 bases and J lost 4 bases. The length of the CDR3 is 20 residues. The germline V gene encodes CDR1 SGHAT and CDR2 FQNNGV. The chain's CDR3 is CASSRTPSGGVLDGTGELFF. The CDR3 DNA reads TGTGCCAGCAGCCGCACACCGAGCGGGGGTGTCCTCGATGGCACCGGGGAGCTGTTTTTT.

This chain links TRBV20-1 with TRBJ2-7; 8 bases agree with TRBD1. The CDR3 length is 15 residues. Germline CDR1 and CDR2: DFQATT and SNEGSKA (reference sequence). V lost 4 bases and J lost 2; bases outside the gene matches: 10. This CDR3 is CSATERTGSAYEQYF. The CDR3 nucleotides are TGCAGTGCTACCGAACGGACAGGGAGCGCCTACGAGCAGTACTTC.

V usage is TRBV29-1 and J usage is TRBJ2-7, with a weak D call TRBD1 (7 bases). This CDR3 comprises 13 residues. The germline V and J ends were trimmed by 3 bases and 4 bases, with 13 bases remaining between them. Germline CDR1 and CDR2: SQVTM and ANQGSEA. CDR3 in amino acids: CSVDGRGEYEQYF. DNA for the CDR3: TGCAGCGTTGACGGCAGGGGGGAATACGAGCAGTACTTC.

The chain combines TRBV5-1 with TRBJ2-1; TRBD1 aligns across 8 bases. The CDR3 has 14 residues. Unmatched junction bases numbered 9, after V lost 6 bases and J lost 7 bases. In germline, CDR1 is SGHRS, CDR2 YFSETQ. CDR3 nucleotides: TGCGCCAGCAAGAAGACAGGGGAGGTGAATGAGCAGTTCTTC. Protein: CASKKTGEVNEQFF.

This clonotype appeared many times. This rearrangement joins TRBV4-3 to TRBJ2-1; tentatively, D is TRBD1 or TRBD2 (6 bases each). This CDR3 contains 17 residues. Germline CDR1 is LGHNA and CDR2 is YSLEER. Trimming left V 0 bases short and J 7 bases short, with 19 bases between. The CDR3 sequence is CASSQESLGRGGNEQFF. The CDR3 bases are TGCGCCAGCAGCCAAGAGAGCCTAGGTAGAGGGGGGAATGAGCAGTTCTTC.

This clonotype was detected ten times or more. This chain uses TRBV10-3 with TRBJ2-7; the match to TRBD2 covers 12 bases. The CDR3 runs 16 residues. The V gene end was trimmed by 5 bases and the J gene end by 1 base; junction bases not matched to a gene: 6. Germline lookup yields CDR1 ENHRY and CDR2 SYGVKD. In DNA, the CDR3 is TGTGCCATCAGTAGGACTAGCGGGGACGAATCCTACGAGCAGTACTTC. This encodes CAISRTSGDESYEQYF.

This clonotype has a handful of counts. This rearrangement joins TRBV7-9 to TRBJ2-7, with 7 bases lining up with TRBD1. This CDR3 spans 13 amino acids. Germline loops: CDR1 SEHNR, CDR2 FQNEAQ (reference sequence). V lost 7 bases, J lost 5 bases, and 8 bases stayed unmatched. The CDR3 spells CASTHDRAHEQYF. In DNA, the CDR3 is TGTGCCAGCACCCACGACAGGGCCCACGAGCAGTACTTC.

This clonotype occurred a few times. This chain links TRBV12-3 or TRBV12-4 with TRBJ2-5, with 12 bases aligning to TRBD2. This CDR3 comprises 15 residues. V was clipped by 7 bases and J by 4 bases; unmatched bases: 7. CDR3 nucleotides: TGTGCCAGCACCAAACTAGCGGGGGGACGAGAGACCCAGTACTTC. Protein product: CASTKLAGGRETQYF.

The chain couples TRBV9 to TRBJ2-1; 7 nucleotides align to TRBD2. Germline CDR1 is SGDLS and CDR2 is YYNGEE. The length of the CDR3 is 15 residues. Trimming cost V 0 bases and J 6 bases; bases outside gene matches: 6. DNA for the CDR3: TGTGCCAGCAGCGTAGTGGGGGTAGCGGGCAATGAGCAGTTCTTC. Its translation is CASSVVGVAGNEQFF. Full variable domain (remainder filled in from reference TRBV9 and TRBJ2-1): DSGVTQTPKHLITATGQRVTLRCSPRSGDLSVYWYQQSLDQGLQFLIQYYNGEERAKGNILERFSAQQFPDLHSELNLSSLELGDSALYFCASSVVGVAGNEQFFGPGTRLTVL.

The chain links TRBV5-1 to TRBJ2-7; 7 nucleotides line up with TRBD1. This CDR3 is 14 amino acids long. Trimming cost V 3 bases and J 6 bases; bases outside gene matches: 9. The germline V gene has CDR1 SGHRS and CDR2 YFSETQ. CDR3: CASSSLDRATEQYF. As DNA, the CDR3 is TGCGCCAGCAGCTCGCTTGACAGGGCGACCGAGCAGTACTTC. The full variable domain, with the rest looked up from reference TRBV5-1 and TRBJ2-7, is KAGVTQTPRYLIKTRGQQVTLSCSPISGHRSVSWYQQTPGQGLQFLFEYFSETQRNKGNFPGRFSGRQFSNSRSEMNVSTLELGDSALYLCASSSLDRATEQYFGPGTRLTVT.

The V call is TRBV20-1, the J call TRBJ2-7; no clear D. The CDR3 covers 13 residues. Looked up from germline, CDR1 is DFQATT and CDR2 is SNEGSKA (reference sequence). V dropped 5 bases and J dropped 4 bases, with 15 bases sitting between them. The CDR3 loop reads CSAAEHASYEQYF. The CDR3 DNA reads as TGCAGTGCTGCCGAGCATGCCTCATACGAGCAGTACTTC.

This clonotype occurred a few times. In nucleotides, the CDR3 is TGCGCCAGCAGCCAAGTTTCGGCGGGAGGGAAGGATACGCAGTATTTT. Translation gives CASSQVSAGGKDTQYF. The chain combines TRBV4-3 with TRBJ2-3; 9 positions agree with TRBD2. In germline, CDR1 is LGHNA, CDR2 YSLEER. V trimming: 1 base; J trimming: 6 bases; junction bases outside the gene matches: 8. The CDR3 totals 16 residues.

This clonotype was seen only a few times. The chain uses TRBV7-2 and TRBJ2-7; D remains unclear. Germline CDR1 reads SGHTA; CDR2 reads FQGNSA. The CDR3 is 12 amino acids. V was cut by 8 bases and J by 6 bases, with 14 bases left in between. The DNA of the CDR3 is TGTGCCAGCGGCCTCGGAGTTGGCGAGCAGTACTTC. It yields the protein CASGLGVGEQYF.

This clonotype was seen a handful of times. The V gene is TRBV12-3 or TRBV12-4, the J gene TRBJ1-4; D gene unclear. Trimming took off 6 bases at V and 5 bases at J, with 16 bases between the two ends. The CDR3 is 15 residues long. Written as DNA, the CDR3 is TGTGCCAGCAGCCACGATCCGACAAGGAATGAAAAACTGTTTTTT. This gives the protein CASSHDPTRNEKLFF.

V and J are TRBV11-2 and TRBJ1-1; D not certain. There are 15 residues in the CDR3. The germline CDR1 and CDR2 sequences are SGHAT and FQNNGV. V was trimmed by 3 bases and J by 1 base, leaving 12 bases between them. CDR3 amino acids: CASSFLTGANTEAFF. The CDR3 nucleotides are TGTGCCAGCAGCTTTTTAACGGGAGCGAACACTGAAGCTTTCTTT. Full variable domain (missing parts from reference TRBV11-2 and TRBJ1-1): EAGVAQSPRYKIIEKRQSVAFWCNPISGHATLYWYQQILGQGPKLLIQFQNNGVVDDSQLPKDRFSAERLKGVDSTLKIQPAKLEDSAVYLCASSFLTGANTEAFFGQGTRLTVV.

The V and J genes are TRBV20-1 and TRBJ2-5; TRBD2 might be the D (5 bases). This CDR3 spans 13 amino acids. V lost 1 base, J lost 4 bases, and 10 bases lay in between. From germline, CDR1 is DFQATT and CDR2 SNEGSKA (reference sequence). CDR3 DNA: TGCAGTGCTAGAGGCGTAGGGAGAGAGACCCAGTACTTC. Translation gives CSARGVGRETQYF.